The 5 T cell receptor beta chains presented below share a single source sample, sequenced in a study. MiXCR, run by TCRdb on the RT-PCR reads, gives a single entry per CDR3 protein. Found here are almost 700,000 distinct CDR3 sequences, approximately 15% of them singletons; the top ten hold roughly 3.6%. Material: memory CD4+ T cells from blood. The source of these receptors is a female donor in good health, serving as a healthy control.

In this sample, this clonotype turned up many times. The genes are TRBV5-5 and TRBJ2-1; weak D call: TRBD2 (7 bases). The germline V and J ends were trimmed by 4 bases and 7 bases, with 21 bases remaining between them. Germline CDR1 SGHKS, CDR2 YYEKEE (reference sequence). The CDR3 contains 16 residues. The CDR3 nucleotides read TGTGCCAGCAGCACTCGGGGACTGGGGGGGCCGAATGAGCAGTTCTTC. It encodes CASSTRGLGGPNEQFF. Full variable domain (rest looked up from reference TRBV5-5 and TRBJ2-1): DAGVTQSPTHLIKTRGQQVTLRCSPISGHKSVSWYQQVLGQGPQFIFQYYEKEERGRGNFPDRFSARQFPNYSSELNVNALLLGDSALYLCASSTRGLGGPNEQFFGPGTRLTVL.

This clonotype came up a few times. DNA for the CDR3: TGTGCCAGCAGTGGTGGGACAGGGGTTAGACGAGTCGACAATGAGCAGTTCTTC. This sequence encodes CASSGGTGVRRVDNEQFF. This chain joins TRBV6-1 and TRBJ2-1, with 10 nucleotides matching TRBD1. Germline V lookup: CDR1 MNHNS, CDR2 SASEGT. The CDR3 has 18 amino acids. V lost 4 bases, J lost 5 bases, and 14 bases stayed unmatched.

This CDR3 reads CASSYPTGDRNYGYTF. The CDR3 bases are TGTGCCAGCAGTTACCCGACCGGGGACCGGAACTATGGCTACACCTTC. The chain recombines TRBV6-2 or TRBV6-3 with TRBJ1-2; D is possibly TRBD1 (5 bases). Per germline, CDR1 MNHEY and CDR2 SVGEGT. The V and J ends lost 2 bases and 2 bases respectively, with 15 bases between them. This CDR3 spans 16 amino acids.

A few counts support this clonotype. The chain couples TRBV3-1 to TRBJ2-4; TRBD1 might be the D (6 bases). Trimming stripped 1 base from V and 8 bases from J, with 12 bases between. The CDR3 contains 14 residues. CDR1 is LGHDT and CDR2 is YNNKEL in the germline V gene (reference sequence). Here the CDR3 DNA reads TGTGCCAGCAGCCAAGTTGCCGAGGGGGACATTCAGTACTTC. The encoded protein is CASSQVAEGDIQYF.

This clonotype has just a few counts. The rearrangement joins TRBV6-6 to TRBJ2-1, with 7 positions matching TRBD2. The CDR3 extends over 15 amino acids. Unmatched junction bases numbered 5, after V lost 6 bases and J lost 0 bases. Germline CDR1 MNHNY, CDR2 SVGAGI (reference sequence). The CDR3 bases are TGTGCCAGCAGCCAACTAGCGTCCTCCTACAATGAGCAGTTCTTC. Translation gives CASSQLASSYNEQFF.